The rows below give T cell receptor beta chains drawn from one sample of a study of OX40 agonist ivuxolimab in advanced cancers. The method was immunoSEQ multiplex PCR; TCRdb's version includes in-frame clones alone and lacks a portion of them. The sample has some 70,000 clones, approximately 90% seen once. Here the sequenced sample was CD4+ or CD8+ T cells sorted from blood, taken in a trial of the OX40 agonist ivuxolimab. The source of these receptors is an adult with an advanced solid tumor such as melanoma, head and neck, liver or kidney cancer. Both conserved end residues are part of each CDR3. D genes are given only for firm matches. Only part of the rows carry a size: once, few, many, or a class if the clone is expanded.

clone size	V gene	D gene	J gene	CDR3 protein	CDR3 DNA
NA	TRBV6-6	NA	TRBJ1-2	CASSYSRTTYGYTF	TGTGCCAGCAGTTACTCGCGGACAACCTATGGCTACACCTTC
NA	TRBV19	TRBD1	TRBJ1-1	CASSSTGGLTEAFF	TGTGCCAGTAGTTCCACAGGGGGGCTCACTGAAGCTTTCTTT
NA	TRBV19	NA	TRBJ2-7	CASSILGQAYEQYF	TGTGCCAGTAGTATCCTAGGACAAGCCTACGAGCAGTACTTC
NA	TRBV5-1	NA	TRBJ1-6	CASSPSGGGGSPLHF	TGCGCCAGCAGCCCCTCAGGAGGAGGAGGATCACCCCTCCACTTT
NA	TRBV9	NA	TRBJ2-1	CASSEGPSSYNEQFF	TGTGCCAGCAGCGAAGGGCCCAGCTCCTACAATGAGCAGTTCTTC
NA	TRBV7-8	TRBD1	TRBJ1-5	CASSSGTGNSNQPQHF	TGTGCCAGCAGCTCGGGGACAGGTAATAGCAATCAGCCCCAGCATTTT
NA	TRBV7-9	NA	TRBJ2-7	CASSSARYEQYF	TGTGCCAGCAGCTCTGCTCGTTACGAGCAGTACTTC
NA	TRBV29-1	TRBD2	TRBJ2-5	CSVRQGTSFQETQYF	TGCAGCGTTCGCCAAGGGACTAGCTTCCAAGAGACCCAGTACTTC
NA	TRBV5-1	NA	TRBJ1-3	CASSEGFSGNTIYF	TGCGCCAGCAGCGAGGGATTTTCTGGAAACACCATATATTTT
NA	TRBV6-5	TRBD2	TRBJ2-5	CASRGERGWQETQYF	TGTGCCAGCAGAGGGGAGCGGGGCTGGCAAGAGACCCAGTACTTC
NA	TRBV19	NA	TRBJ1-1	CASSRISSTEAFF	TGTGCCAGTAGTCGGATATCTTCCACTGAAGCTTTCTTT
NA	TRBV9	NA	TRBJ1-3	CASSVQGAGNTIYF	TGTGCCAGCAGCGTACAAGGGGCTGGAAACACCATATATTTT
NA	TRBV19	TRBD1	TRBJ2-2	CASSLTGGNTGELFF	TGTGCCAGTAGTCTAACAGGGGGTAACACCGGGGAGCTGTTTTTT
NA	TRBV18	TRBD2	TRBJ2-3	CASSPGDYDTQYF	TGTGCCAGCTCACCCGGGGACTATGATACGCAGTATTTT
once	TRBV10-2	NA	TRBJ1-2	CASRQLVGSDGYTF	TGCGCCAGCAGACAATTGGTGGGGTCTGATGGCTACACCTTC
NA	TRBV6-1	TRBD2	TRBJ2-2	CASSGTSGRAERTGELFF	TGTGCCAGCAGTGGGACTAGCGGGAGGGCCGAAAGGACCGGGGAGCTGTTTTTT
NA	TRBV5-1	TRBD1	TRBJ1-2	CASSFNRGLGYTF	TGCGCCAGCAGCTTCAACAGGGGGCTTGGCTACACCTTC
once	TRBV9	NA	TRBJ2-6	CASSVEGGANVLTF	TGTGCCAGCAGCGTAGAAGGTGGGGCCAACGTCCTGACTTTC
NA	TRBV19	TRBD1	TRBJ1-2	CASSMGRDRGHGYTF	TGTGCCAGTAGTATGGGGCGGGACAGGGGGCACGGCTACACCTTC
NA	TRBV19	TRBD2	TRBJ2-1	CASSTSGFYNEQFF	TGTGCCAGTAGTACTAGCGGCTTCTACAATGAGCAGTTCTTC
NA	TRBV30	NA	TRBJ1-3	CAWSAGSGNTIYF	TGTGCCTGGAGCGCAGGGTCTGGAAACACCATATATTTT
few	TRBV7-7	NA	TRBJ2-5	CASSPGLGETQYF	TGTGCTAGCAGCCCGGGGCTGGGAGAGACCCAGTACTTC
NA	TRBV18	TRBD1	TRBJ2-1	CASSPGQGEIYNEQFF	TGTGCCAGCTCACCGGGACAGGGGGAAATCTACAATGAGCAGTTCTTC
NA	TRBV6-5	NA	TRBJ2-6	CASSRSDSGANVLTF	TGTGCCAGCAGTCGTTCAGACTCTGGGGCCAACGTCCTGACTTTC
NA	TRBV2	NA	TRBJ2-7	CASSEGGMGSYEQYF	TGTGCCAGCAGTGAAGGGGGTATGGGATCGTACGAGCAGTACTTC
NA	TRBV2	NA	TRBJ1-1	CASTIRVENTEAFF	TGTGCCAGCACCATAAGGGTCGAGAATACTGAAGCTTTCTTT
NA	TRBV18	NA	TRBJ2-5	CASSLTEKETQYF	TGTGCCAGCTCACTCACAGAAAAAGAGACCCAGTACTTC
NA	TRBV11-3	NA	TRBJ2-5	CASSLGEGMQETQYF	TGTGCCAGCAGCTTAGGCGAGGGAATGCAAGAGACCCAGTACTTC
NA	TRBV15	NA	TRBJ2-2	CATSREMSGWNTGELFF	TGTGCCACCAGCAGAGAGATGAGCGGGTGGAACACCGGGGAGCTGTTTTTT
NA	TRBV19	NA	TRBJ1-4	CASRRAANEKLFF	TGTGCCAGTAGACGGGCGGCTAATGAAAAACTGTTTTTT
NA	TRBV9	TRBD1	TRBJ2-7	CASSSGTGGLYEQYF	TGTGCCAGCAGCTCCGGGACAGGGGGCCTCTACGAGCAGTACTTC
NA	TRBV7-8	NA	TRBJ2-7	CASSSGSTREQYF	TGTGCCAGCAGCTCGGGGTCCACTAGGGAGCAGTACTTC
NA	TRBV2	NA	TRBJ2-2	CASSDRPAANTGELFF	TGTGCCAGCAGTGATCGTCCAGCAGCGAACACCGGGGAGCTGTTTTTT
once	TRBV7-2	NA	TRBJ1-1	CASSRPGRNTEAFF	TGTGCCAGCAGCCGTCCGGGCAGGAACACTGAAGCTTTCTTT